This T cell receptor (beta chain) derives from a study of response to subunit inactivated influenza vaccine (dated by TCRdb to 2017 to 2018). At the level of the whole study: Deep quantitative T cell receptor repertoire profiling was used in the study to track responses to a trivalent subunit inactivated influenza vaccine. The research as a whole found: According to the authors, only a limited number of new T cells may be recruited by each seasonal influenza vaccination.

This clonotype has ten or more counts. The antigen it recognizes is unknown. Per-base quality was not reported, and no clone a single base away is much larger than it. Library preparation was by RT-PCR. The instrument was an Illumina HiSeq 2500. Using fastp trimming at Q25 and MiXCR clonotype assembly, TCRdb reanalyzed the public sequencing data and kept in-frame beta chains. Duplicate CDR3 protein sequences are folded into a single record with the most common DNA and genes. This sample holds about 650,000 distinct CDR3 sequences; about 14% were observed only once. Around 7.6% of the sample belongs to the ten largest clones. Ends trimmed: V by 4 bases, J by 5 bases; bases unmatched to a gene: 10. The germline V gene supplies CDR1 SGHVS and CDR2 FQNEAQ. Counted from cysteine to phenylalanine, this CDR3 has 15 amino acids. Only CDR3 DNA remains: 45 bases, in frame from the first base.

The starting material was PBMCs from blood, obtained around 14 days before vaccination. The origin of this receptor is a man aged 45-65 years who received an inactivated influenza vaccine. Donor details come from another sample of the same person, matched by shared clones. The V and J segments used are TRBV7-8 and TRBJ1-1, and 7 bases in between align with TRBD1. For the CDR3, the sequence is CASSSPTGPGTEAFF. The DNA sequence is TGTGCCAGCAGCTCCCCGACAGGGCCGGGTACTGAAGCTTTCTTT.